Described below is a single T cell receptor beta chain sequence and its context. This sample stems from a study of control samples from healthy donors and cancer patients. V lost 1 base and J 4 bases, leaving 7 bases between the germline ends. Germline assignment: CDR1 LGHNT and CDR2 FRNRAP. The CDR3 consists of 13 residues. Measured with immunoSEQ multiplex PCR; TCRdb has only the in-frame clones, and not every one. This sample carries approximately 52,000 clones, around 90% of them seen once, and the ten largest clones take roughly 13%. The origin of this receptor is a man aged 55-75 years with head and neck cancer. V is TRBV12-5 and J is TRBJ2-5, with D possibly called TRBD1 or TRBD2 (5 bases each). Sequenced sample: PBMCs. The CDR3 is CASGLDGGETQYF. CDR3 DNA sequence: TGTGCTAGTGGTTTGGATGGGGGAGAGACCCAGTACTTC.